The rows below give T cell receptor beta chains drawn from one sample of a study of technical replicates of blood from several donors. TCRdb's copy holds only in-frame clones and misses some; the assay was immunoSEQ multiplex PCR. The sample has roughly 100,000 clones, approximately 95% seen once. Sequences were obtained from T cells isolated from PBMCs. Receptor source: a human donor in good health. Both conserved end residues are part of each CDR3. The order of the fields is V gene, CDR3 protein.

v_gene: TRBV7-3
CDR3aa: CASSPTGAPNEKLFF

v_gene: TRBV2
CDR3aa: CASSEQGRNQPQHF

v_gene: TRBV6-8
CDR3aa: CASSSLSGRTYNEQFF

v_gene: TRBV20-1
CDR3aa: CTSLYNEQFF

v_gene: TRBV4-1
CDR3aa: CASSQGPRDSPYNEQFF

v_gene: TRBV6-5
CDR3aa: CATRQGWNTIYF

v_gene: TRBV28
CDR3aa: CASSFSGQGAEQPQHF

v_gene: TRBV18
CDR3aa: CASSQGQPATNEKLFF

v_gene: TRBV19
CDR3aa: CATTGTGYYGYTF

v_gene: TRBV28
CDR3aa: CASSSRALYAGEKLFF

v_gene: TRBV28
CDR3aa: CASSLLAENNEQFF

v_gene: TRBV4-2
CDR3aa: CASSQLYRVDEQYF

v_gene: TRBV6-5
CDR3aa: CASGTRTNTGELFF

v_gene: TRBV5-4
CDR3aa: CASSIGSGGTEAFF

v_gene: TRBV2
CDR3aa: CASLLYYGYTF

v_gene: TRBV7-9
CDR3aa: CASEHVQGAASTDTQYF

v_gene: TRBV29-1
CDR3aa: CSVGIPGDLAGEETQYF

v_gene: TRBV27
CDR3aa: CAGSLLGQGRRETQYF

v_gene: TRBV19
CDR3aa: CASTSPSGEKLFF

v_gene: TRBV27
CDR3aa: CASSLFTAGGVTDTQYF

v_gene: TRBV9
CDR3aa: CASSVAVGEIYEQYF